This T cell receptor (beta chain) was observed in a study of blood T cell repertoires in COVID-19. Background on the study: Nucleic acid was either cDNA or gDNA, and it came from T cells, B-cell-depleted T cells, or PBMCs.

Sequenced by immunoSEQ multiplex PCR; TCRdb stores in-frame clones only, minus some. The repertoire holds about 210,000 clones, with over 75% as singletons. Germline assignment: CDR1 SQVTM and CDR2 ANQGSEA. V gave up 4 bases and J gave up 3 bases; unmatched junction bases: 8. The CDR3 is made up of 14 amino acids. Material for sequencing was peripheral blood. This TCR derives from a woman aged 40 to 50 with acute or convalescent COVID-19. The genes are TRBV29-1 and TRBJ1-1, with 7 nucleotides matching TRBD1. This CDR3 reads CSVGPRQGYTEAFF. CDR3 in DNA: TGCAGCGTTGGACCCCGACAGGGCTACACTGAAGCTTTCTTT.